This entry lists 24 T cell receptor beta chains sequenced from one sample in a study of shared clonotypes between healthy human individuals. Sequencing was performed with immunoSEQ multiplex PCR; in TCRdb, only in-frame clones are kept and a portion is missing. The sample has some 1,100,000 clones, around 78% seen once. Source material: memory CD4+ T cells from PBMCs. The subset was: CD45RA-negative fraction. These receptors were obtained from a man younger than 30 in good health. Some clones in this sample may be carry-over from other donors' samples.

Comment on this clone: The same CDR3 can be traced to other DNA sequences in this sample. V usage is TRBV6-5 and J usage is TRBJ2-5; TRBD1 agrees at 7 bases. Germline-derived CDR1 and CDR2 are MNHEY and SVGAGI. This CDR3 region has 13 residues. The V gene end was trimmed by 0 bases and the J gene end by 5 bases; junction bases not matched to a gene: 0. The CDR3 here is CASSYSRGETQYF. The CDR3 coding sequence is TGTGCCAGCAGTTACTCCAGGGGGGAGACCCAGTACTTC.

On this clone itself: This specimen includes other DNA sequences encoding the same CDR3. The chain carries TRBV28 and TRBJ1-5; unclear D gene. Germline V lookup: CDR1 MDHEN, CDR2 SYDVKM. The CDR3 is made up of 14 amino acids. V lost 3 bases to trimming and J lost 1 base, with 7 bases between them. CDR3 coding DNA: TGTGCCAGCAGTTTGGGTGGAAGCAATCAGCCCCAGCATTTT. Translating gives CASSLGGSNQPQHF.

This chain links TRBV7-9 with TRBJ2-2; TRBD2 matches at 12 bases. V lost 8 bases to trimming and J lost 1 base; unmatched junction nucleotides: 5. Germline V lookup: CDR1 SEHNR, CDR2 FQNEAQ (reference sequence). The CDR3 has 16 residues. CDR3 nucleotides: TGTGCCAGCCAGGGACTAGCGGGCCTGAACACCGGGGAGCTGTTTTTT. Translated: CASQGLAGLNTGELFF.

The chain has TRBV6-5 and TRBJ1-1; D call uncertain. Trimming took off 0 bases at V and 5 bases at J, with 10 bases between the two ends. The germline V gene encodes CDR1 MNHEY and CDR2 SVGAGI. CDR3 length: 14 residues. The CDR3 protein is CASSYSSGATEAFF. Here the CDR3 DNA reads TGTGCCAGCAGTTACTCATCGGGTGCGACTGAAGCTTTCTTT.

This chain uses TRBV10-3 with TRBJ2-7; TRBD1 matches 9 bases. This CDR3 region has 16 residues. The junction had 9 bases not matched to a gene; V was cut back by 3 bases and J by 3 bases. Per germline, CDR1 ENHRY and CDR2 SYGVKD. CDR3: CAISERDRGSIYEQYF. The CDR3 bases are TGTGCCATCAGTGAACGCGACAGGGGGTCTATCTACGAGCAGTACTTC.

The chain employs TRBV6-5 and TRBJ2-2; the match to TRBD1 covers 7 bases. V was clipped by 7 bases and J by 5 bases; unmatched bases: 7. The germline V gene has CDR1 MNHEY and CDR2 SVGAGI. The CDR3 length is 14 residues. The CDR3 DNA follows: TGTGCCAGCACCCCTGGGGACAGAACCGGGGAGCTGTTTTTT. Its protein is CASTPGDRTGELFF.

The chain is built from TRBV28 and TRBJ2-5; 15 bases are a match to TRBD2. The CDR3 has 18 amino acids. Germline CDR1 and CDR2: MDHEN and SYDVKM. The V gene end was trimmed by 6 bases and the J gene end by 5 bases; junction bases not matched to a gene: 13. Written as DNA, the CDR3 is TGTGCCAGCAGAATCGAACCGGGACTAGCGGGAGGAATGGAGACCCAGTACTTC. Translation: CASRIEPGLAGGMETQYF.

The chain has TRBV5-6 and TRBJ2-7; perhaps TRBD1 as D (5 bases). CDR3 length equals 14 residues. CDR1 SGHDT and CDR2 YYEEEE come from the germline V gene. The germline V and J ends were trimmed by 0 bases and 0 bases, with 7 bases remaining between them. The CDR3 DNA reads as TGTGCCAGCAGCTTGGGGGGCAACTCCTACGAGCAGTACTTC. Residues: CASSLGGNSYEQYF.

V and J are TRBV11-2 and TRBJ2-5; 7 positions match TRBD2. Near its end, the DNA agrees better with TRBJ2-7, so the J call may be wrong. CDR3 length: 17 amino acids. Per germline, CDR1 SGHAT and CDR2 FQNNGV. The CDR3 spells CASSLGGASGNLYEQYF. Written as DNA, the CDR3 is TGTGCCAGCAGCTTAGGGGGAGCTAGCGGAAACCTTTACGAGCAGTACTTC.

The chain is built from TRBV7-9 and TRBJ2-1, with D perhaps matching TRBD1 (6 bases). In germline, CDR1 is SEHNR, CDR2 FQNEAQ (reference sequence). The CDR3 spans 19 residues. Trimming took 4 bases from V and 0 from J, leaving 22 bases between them. In nucleotides, the CDR3 is TGTGCCAGCAGCTCCAGGGGTCGCTATGGCTATCCCTCCTACAATGAGCAGTTCTTC. As protein: CASSSRGRYGYPSYNEQFF.

This clone showed up just once. CDR3 bases: TGTGCCAGCAGAACTGGGCGTCTGAGCGCCCTGGTCGACGGGGAGCTGTTTTTT. Protein sequence: CASRTGRLSALVDGELFF. The chain recombines TRBV7-9 with TRBJ2-2; no clear D. The V end was cut by 6 bases, the J end by 7 bases, with 27 bases between. This CDR3 has 18 amino acids. CDR1 and CDR2 (germline): SEHNR, FQNEAQ (reference sequence).

The V and J genes are TRBV19 and TRBJ2-7; 12 nucleotides align to TRBD1. Germline CDR1 is LNHDA and CDR2 is SQIVND (reference sequence). V was pared by 9 bases and J by 3 bases, with 6 bases of the junction left unmatched. The CDR3 spans 14 residues. The CDR3 DNA is TGTGCCAGAAGGGACAGGGGGCCTTGCTACGAGCAGTACTTC. Its protein product is CARRDRGPCYEQYF.

A few counts support this clone. The V call is TRBV30, the J call TRBJ2-7; D perhaps matches TRBD2 (6 bases). Trimming cost V 1 base and J 3 bases, with 10 bases left between them. The germline gives CDR1 GTSNPN, CDR2 SVGIG (reference sequence). CDR3 length: 13 residues. CDR3 loop: CAWSGVGGYEQYF. In DNA, the CDR3 is TGTGCCTGGAGTGGGGTGGGAGGCTACGAGCAGTACTTC.

The chain uses TRBV29-1 and TRBJ2-1, with D tentatively TRBD1 or TRBD2 (6 bases each). Germline V gene lookup returns CDR1 SQVTM and CDR2 ANQGSEA. With 7 bases removed from V and 5 bases from J, the gap between germline ends came to 18 bases. The CDR3 extends over 14 amino acids. Here the CDR3 DNA reads TGCAGCGGGGGCTGGGGGGCGGTCAACAATGAGCAGTTCTTC. Translated, it gives CSGGWGAVNNEQFF.

The chain employs TRBV11-2 and TRBJ2-7; no clear D gene. This CDR3 region has 15 residues. Germline V gene lookup returns CDR1 SGHAT and CDR2 FQNNGV. Deletions cut 7 bases from V and 0 bases from J, with 16 bases between. CDR3 bases: TGTGCCAGCACCACAACGCCGTCGAGCTCCTACGAGCAGTACTTC. This gives the protein CASTTTPSSSYEQYF.

Here the CDR3 reads CASGPGTRQPQHF. The CDR3 nucleotides are TGCGCCAGCGGTCCCGGGACCCGGCAGCCCCAGCATTTT. The chain joins TRBV10-2 to TRBJ1-5; perhaps TRBD1 as D (5 bases). Germline CDR1 WSHSY, CDR2 SAAADI. The CDR3 is made up of 13 amino acids. Trimming pared 8 bases from V and 7 bases from J, leaving 15 bases between.

This chain uses TRBV28 with TRBJ1-3; a possible D gene is TRBD1 (6 bases). The CDR3 runs 14 residues. Trimming took off 8 bases at V and 2 bases at J, with 13 bases between the two ends. CDR1 is MDHEN and CDR2 is SYDVKM in the germline V gene. CDR3: CASGRRTAGNTIYF. In DNA, the CDR3 is TGTGCCAGCGGACGGCGGACAGCTGGAAACACCATATATTTT. Complete variable domain (other parts from reference TRBV28 and TRBJ1-3): DVKVTQSSRYLVKRTGEKVFLECVQDMDHENMFWYRQDPGLGLRLIYFSYDVKMKEKGDIPEGYSVSREKKERFSLILESASTNQTSMYLCASGRRTAGNTIYFGEGSWLTVV.

The chain carries TRBV9 and TRBJ1-4; 12 bases align to TRBD1. Losses at the gene ends were 3 bases for V and 10 bases for J; bases not matched to a gene: 7. This CDR3 is 15 amino acids long. CDR1 and CDR2 (germline): SGDLS, YYNGEE. Here the CDR3 reads CASSAEGQGASKLFF. In DNA form, the CDR3 reads TGTGCCAGCAGCGCCGAGGGACAGGGGGCGTCAAAACTGTTTTTT.

This chain links TRBV7-6 with TRBJ2-2; 8 bases align to TRBD1. The CDR3 loop spans 13 amino acids. J lost 6 bases, V lost 6 bases, and 3 bases had no gene match. Germline V gives CDR1 SGHVS, CDR2 FNYEAQ. The CDR3 sequence is CASRQDRAGELFF. The CDR3 DNA reads as TGTGCCAGCAGGCAGGACAGGGCCGGGGAGCTGTTTTTT.

Of note for this clone: This could be a read error, since a much larger clone is one nucleotide away. At the DNA level, this CDR3 is encoded by other sequences in the same sample as well. The rearrangement joins TRBV28 to TRBJ2-3; D is ambiguous. Looked up from germline, CDR1 is MDHEN and CDR2 is SYDVKM. The CDR3 loop spans 12 amino acids. V was cut by 2 bases and J by 3 bases, with 3 bases left in between. CDR3 region: CASSLETDTQYF. The CDR3 bases are TGTGCCAGCAGTTTAGAGACAGATACGCAGTATTTT.

This chain uses TRBV5-6 with TRBJ1-1, with 9 bases lining up with TRBD1. The CDR3 length is 17 residues. Germline loops: CDR1 SGHDT, CDR2 YYEEEE. V dropped 3 bases and J dropped 3; count of bases not matched to a gene: 12. The CDR3 nucleotides read TGTGCCAGCAGCTCGGACAGGGGTACAAGAGTGGACACTGAAGCTTTCTTT. Translation: CASSSDRGTRVDTEAFF.

The J gene is TRBJ2-1, the V gene TRBV12-5, with TRBD2 identical over 8 bases. V dropped 5 bases and J dropped 4; count of bases not matched to a gene: 7. The CDR3 loop spans 15 amino acids. Germline lookup yields CDR1 LGHNT and CDR2 FRNRAP. The CDR3 DNA reads TGTGCTAGTGGTCCGAGCGGGGGATGGTACAATGAGCAGTTCTTC. Amino acid sequence: CASGPSGGWYNEQFF.

About this clone itself: This could be a read error, since a much larger clone is one nucleotide away. This sequence joins TRBV2 and TRBJ2-7; TRBD2 matches at 14 bases. From germline, CDR1 is SNHLY and CDR2 FYNNEI. V lost 7 bases and J lost 6; bases outside the gene matches: 5. The CDR3 totals 14 residues. The CDR3 is CASTPGTSGSEQYF. The CDR3 DNA reads as TGTGCCAGCACCCCCGGGACTAGCGGGAGCGAGCAGTACTTC.

This clone was counted only a few times. Other nucleotide sequences in the sample specify the same CDR3. The chain couples TRBV5-1 to TRBJ2-3; D remains unclear. V lost 0 bases to trimming and J lost 6 bases, with 5 bases between them. The CDR3 has 12 amino acids. Germline CDR1 reads SGHRS; CDR2 reads YFSETQ. The CDR3 region is CASSLVGDTQYF. The CDR3 coding sequence is TGCGCCAGCAGCTTGGTCGGGGATACGCAGTATTTT.